The next 24 T cell receptor beta chains were all read from a single sample in a study of blood T cells in healthy people across ages. Combining a sample-barcoded 5' primer with a J-beta primer mix, a second PCR ran for roughly 7 to 12 cycles. One entry per CDR3 protein results from TCRdb running MiXCR on the 5' RACE reads. The table has 550,000 to 600,000 distinct CDR3 sequences, under 55% seen once. Source material: blood. These receptors were taken from a man older than 75 in good health.

This clonotype was seen only a few times. The chain has TRBV6-6 and TRBJ1-2, with D possibly being TRBD1 (6 bases). The germline V gene has CDR1 MNHNY and CDR2 SVGAGI (reference sequence). Deletions cut 6 bases from V and 7 bases from J, with 15 bases between. CDR3 size: 13 residues. The CDR3, as DNA: TGTGCCAGCAGACCGAACAGGGACCGTGGCTACACCTTC. Amino acids: CASRPNRDRGYTF.

The rearrangement uses TRBV6-5 and TRBJ2-6, with 8 bases identical to TRBD1. The germline gives CDR1 MNHEY, CDR2 SVGAGI. The V and J ends lost 0 bases and 15 bases, in that order; junction bases with no gene match: 25. The CDR3 runs 20 residues. The CDR3 protein is CASSYSTAGGLTSGASALTF. In DNA form, the CDR3 reads TGTGCCAGCAGTTACTCGACGGCAGGGGGCTTAACTTCTGGGGCCAGCGCCCTGACTTTC.

Only a few counts were recorded for this clonotype. V is TRBV7-9 and J is TRBJ1-2, with 7 bases that match TRBD1. Germline values: CDR1 SEHNR, CDR2 FQNEAQ (reference sequence). The junction had 7 bases not matched to a gene; V was cut back by 5 bases and J by 4 bases. This CDR3 contains 14 residues. The CDR3 loop is CASSDRDRLYGYTF. For the CDR3, the DNA is TGTGCCAGCAGCGACCGGGACAGACTCTATGGCTACACCTTC. The full variable domain, completed using reference TRBV7-9 and TRBJ1-2, is DTGVSQNPRHKITKRGQNVTFRCDPISEHNRLYWYRQTLGQGPEFLTYFQNEAQLEKSRLLSDRFSAERPKGSFSTLEIQRTEQGDSAMYLCASSDRDRLYGYTFGSGTRLTVV.

The V call is TRBV6-2 or TRBV6-3, the J call TRBJ2-1, with a possible D match to TRBD2 (7 bases). The CDR3 sequence is 14 residues long. The germline gives CDR1 MNHEY, CDR2 SVGEGT. Trimming cost V 6 bases and J 6 bases, with 15 bases left between them. The CDR3 is CASRNGGGANEQFF. The CDR3 bases are TGTGCCAGCAGAAATGGGGGGGGGGCCAATGAGCAGTTCTTC.

This sequence joins TRBV24-1 and TRBJ2-1; D is possibly TRBD1 or TRBD2 (5 bases each). The CDR3 is made up of 16 amino acids. V was pared by 5 bases and J by 3 bases, with 16 bases between. CDR1 is KGHDR and CDR2 is SFDVKD in the germline V gene. The chain's CDR3 is CATSAGSGRRYNEQFF. CDR3 bases: TGTGCCACCAGTGCGGGTTCGGGACGACGCTACAATGAGCAGTTCTTC.

This sequence joins TRBV29-1 and TRBJ2-3, with 7 positions matching TRBD1. Germline V CDR1 and CDR2: SQVTM, ANQGSEA. After removal of 6 bases from V and 3 bases from J, the junction contained 6 bases not matched to a gene. The CDR3 sequence is 13 residues long. The DNA of the CDR3 is TGCAGCGTCGACACAGGGGAGACAGATACGCAGTATTTT. Translating it yields CSVDTGETDTQYF.

The gene calls are TRBV2 and TRBJ2-1; D may be TRBD1 or TRBD2 (5 bases each). CDR1 is SNHLY and CDR2 is FYNNEI in the germline V gene. Trimming stripped 8 bases from V and 6 bases from J, with 20 bases between. This CDR3 is built from 15 residues. CDR3 in DNA: TGTGCCAGCTTCCCGGGACCCTATAGGGGCAATGAGCAGTTCTTC. Amino acids: CASFPGPYRGNEQFF.

Only one count was recorded for this clonotype. This sequence joins TRBV20-1 and TRBJ2-5; D is possibly TRBD2 (6 bases). Trimming cost V 4 bases and J 0 bases, with 12 bases left between them. Germline CDR1 reads DFQATT; CDR2 reads SNEGSKA (reference sequence). The CDR3 is 14 amino acids. CDR3 nucleotide sequence: TGCAGTGCTATTGGGGGGAGGAACCAAGAGACCCAGTACTTC. Its translation is CSAIGGRNQETQYF.

The chain carries TRBV6-6 and TRBJ2-1; 10 positions agree with TRBD2. Germline V lookup: CDR1 MNHNY, CDR2 SVGAGI (reference sequence). There are 16 residues in the CDR3. V lost 6 bases and J lost 5; bases outside the gene matches: 10. The CDR3 here is CASSRAGGPIDNEQFF. The CDR3 nucleotides read TGTGCCAGCAGCAGAGCGGGAGGGCCTATAGACAATGAGCAGTTCTTC.

The chain is built from TRBV13 and TRBJ1-1; 8 nucleotides align to TRBD1. Per the germline V gene, CDR1 is PRHDT and CDR2 is FYEKMQ (reference sequence). Trimming at V came to 5 bases and at J to 4 bases, leaving 9 bases not matched to a gene. There are 15 residues in the CDR3. The CDR3 protein is CASSPYEDRVTEAFF. For the CDR3, the DNA is TGTGCCAGCAGCCCCTACGAGGACAGGGTCACTGAAGCTTTCTTT. Drawing the rest from reference TRBV13 and TRBJ1-1, the complete variable domain is AAGVIQSPRHLIKEKRETATLKCYPIPRHDTVYWYQQGPGQDPQFLISFYEKMQSDKGSIPDRFSAQQFSDYHSELNMSSLELGDSALYFCASSPYEDRVTEAFFGQGTRLTVV.

This clonotype was counted ten times or more. The V gene is TRBV6-6, the J gene TRBJ1-4; 9 nucleotides align to TRBD1. V dropped 2 bases and J dropped 8; count of bases not matched to a gene: 9. The V gene's germline CDR1 is MNHNY and CDR2 SVGAGI (reference sequence). The CDR3 length is 16 residues. This chain's CDR3 is CASSYPPTGGGEKLFF. Written as DNA, the CDR3 is TGTGCCAGCAGTTACCCGCCGACAGGGGGGGGAGAAAAACTGTTTTTT.

This rearrangement joins TRBV28 to TRBJ1-2, with 7 positions matching TRBD1. There are 14 residues in the CDR3. V lost 6 bases, J lost 4 bases, and 8 bases stayed unmatched. Germline CDR1 reads MDHEN; CDR2 reads SYDVKM. The CDR3 is CASRTSGGAYGYTF. The CDR3 DNA is TGTGCCAGCAGGACTTCAGGGGGGGCCTATGGCTACACCTTC.

This clonotype appeared once. The rearrangement joins TRBV24-1 to TRBJ2-5, with D maybe TRBD1 (6 bases). V was trimmed by 4 bases and J by 7 bases, leaving 15 bases between them. The germline V gene encodes CDR1 KGHDR and CDR2 SFDVKD. The CDR3 is 14 amino acids. CDR3 amino acids: CATSDPTGFGTQYF. The CDR3 nucleotides are TGTGCCACCAGTGACCCGACAGGTTTTGGGACCCAGTACTTC.

This clonotype was counted only a few times. The rearrangement links TRBV7-2 to TRBJ2-3; 13 nucleotides align to TRBD2. Germline V CDR1 and CDR2: SGHTA, FQGNSA. The CDR3 totals 17 residues. With 2 bases clipped from V and 4 bases from J, the junction kept 6 bases outside the gene matches. CDR3 in DNA: TGTGCCAGCAGCTTACAACTAGCGGGGGGGCTTGCAGATACGCAGTATTTT. Protein: CASSLQLAGGLADTQYF.

The chain has TRBV6-1 and TRBJ1-1; D unresolved. CDR3 length: 17 residues. CDR1 is MNHNS and CDR2 is SASEGT in the germline V gene. V lost 3 bases to trimming and J lost 0 bases, with 17 bases between them. CDR3 residues: CASSDPGLQLMNTEAFF. The CDR3 nucleotides are TGTGCCAGCAGTGACCCTGGACTCCAATTGATGAACACTGAAGCTTTCTTT.

The CDR3 DNA sequence: TGCAGTGCCGCATACTACAGAAATCAAGAGACCCAGTACTTC. Protein: CSAAYYRNQETQYF. This chain connects TRBV20-1 to TRBJ2-7, with unresolved D. The closer fit of TRBJ2-5 to the DNA end suggests the J call may be wrong. There are 14 residues in the CDR3. Germline CDR1 and CDR2: DFQATT and SNEGSKA (reference sequence).

The chain combines TRBV7-3 with TRBJ1-1; unclear D gene. With 0 bases removed from V and 1 base from J, the gap between germline ends came to 15 bases. CDR1 is SGHTA, CDR2 FQGTGA, per germline. The CDR3 is made up of 17 amino acids. The CDR3, as DNA: TGTGCCAGCAGCTTAACCCCAGTCGGAGCTTCGAACACTGAAGCTTTCTTT. This sequence encodes CASSLTPVGASNTEAFF.

The chain has TRBV7-2 and TRBJ1-1; D is unclear. CDR1 is SGHTA and CDR2 is FQGNSA in the germline V gene. Trimming cost V 8 bases and J 0 bases, with 10 bases left between them. The CDR3 consists of 13 residues. CDR3 sequence reads: CASLLRMNTEAFF. CDR3 nucleotide sequence: TGTGCCAGCCTACTAAGGATGAACACTGAAGCTTTCTTT.

The genes are TRBV6-6 and TRBJ1-4, with D unclear. The CDR3 runs to 14 residues. Trimming took off 2 bases at V and 3 bases at J, with 7 bases between the two ends. Germline V CDR1 and CDR2: MNHNY, SVGAGI (reference sequence). CDR3 protein: CASSYRGANEKLFF. CDR3 coding DNA: TGTGCCAGCAGTTACCGCGGGGCTAATGAAAAACTGTTTTTT.

V is TRBV12-3 or TRBV12-4 and J is TRBJ2-4, with a possible D match to TRBD2 (5 bases). The J call may not be correct, given that the DNA end is closer to TRBJ2-7. This CDR3 is 13 amino acids long. The DNA for the CDR3 is TGTGCCAGCAGTTTAGCGGAGGCCTACGAGCAGTACTTC. Protein product: CASSLAEAYEQYF.

This clonotype showed up just once. The V gene is TRBV12-3 or TRBV12-4, the J gene TRBJ1-2; D unclear. The V gene lost 0 bases and the J gene lost 8 bases, with 13 bases spanning the gap. The CDR3 has 14 residues. Written as DNA, the CDR3 is TGTGCCAGCAGTTTAGCCGGGATCCTGAGGGGCTACACCTTC. Translated: CASSLAGILRGYTF.

As for this clonotype: This may be a read error, as it is one base from a much larger clone. The V gene is TRBV6-6, the J gene TRBJ2-7, with 13 bases fitting TRBD2. This CDR3 has 14 amino acids. CDR1 and CDR2 from the germline V gene are MNHNY and SVGAGI (reference sequence). V lost 5 bases and J lost 6; bases outside the gene matches: 4. CDR3 nucleotides: TGTGCCAGCAGTGATGGACTAGCGGGAGTCGAGCAGTACTTC. This codes for CASSDGLAGVEQYF.

This chain links TRBV7-2 with TRBJ1-2; possibly TRBD1 for D (6 bases). The germline V and J ends were trimmed by 6 bases and 8 bases, with 19 bases remaining between them. Looked up from germline, CDR1 is SGHTA and CDR2 is FQGNSA. The CDR3 runs 14 residues. CDR3 region: CASSSYREGRGYTF. For the CDR3, the DNA is TGTGCCAGCAGTTCTTACAGGGAAGGGAGAGGCTACACCTTC.

The gene calls are TRBV7-2 and TRBJ2-1; D not certain. The CDR3 consists of 15 residues. The V gene lost 4 bases and the J gene lost 10 bases, with 20 bases spanning the gap. Germline assignment: CDR1 SGHTA and CDR2 FQGNSA. CDR3 region: CASSSGAASREEQFF. In nucleotides, the CDR3 is TGTGCCAGCAGCTCGGGTGCGGCCTCCAGAGAAGAGCAGTTCTTC. The full variable domain, completed using reference TRBV7-2 and TRBJ2-1, is GAGVSQSPSNKVTEKGKDVELRCDPISGHTALYWYRQSLGQGLEFLIYFQGNSAPDKSGLPSDRFSAERTGGSVSTLTIQRTQQEDSAVYLCASSSGAASREEQFFGPGTRLTVL.